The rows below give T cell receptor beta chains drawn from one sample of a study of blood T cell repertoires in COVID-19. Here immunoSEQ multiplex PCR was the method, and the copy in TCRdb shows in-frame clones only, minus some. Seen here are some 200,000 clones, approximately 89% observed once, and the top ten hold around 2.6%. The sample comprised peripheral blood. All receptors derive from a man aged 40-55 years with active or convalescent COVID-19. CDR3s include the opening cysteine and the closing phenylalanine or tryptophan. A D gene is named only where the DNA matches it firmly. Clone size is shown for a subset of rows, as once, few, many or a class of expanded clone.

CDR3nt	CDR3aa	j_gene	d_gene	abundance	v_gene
TGTGCCAGCAAAAGCTTGACCGGGACTAGAACAGATACGCAGTATTTT	CASKSLTGTRTDTQYF	TRBJ2-3	TRBD2	NA	TRBV2
TGTGCCAGCAGTTCCGGGACAGGAGTTTCACCCCTCCACTTT	CASSSGTGVSPLHF	TRBJ1-6	TRBD1	NA	TRBV27
TGTGCCAGTAGGGGGGGAGAGACCCAGTACTTC	CASRGGETQYF	TRBJ2-5	NA	NA	TRBV19
TGTGCCACCAGCAGTACCGGGACAGGCAATTCACCCCTCCACTTT	CATSSTGTGNSPLHF	TRBJ1-6	TRBD1	NA	TRBV15
TGTGCCAGCAGTTTGACAGCCCCCACTGAAGCTTTCTTT	CASSLTAPTEAFF	TRBJ1-1	NA	few	TRBV6-6
TGTGCCAGCAGTGAGGAGGTGGAACGGGATCAGCCCCAGCATTTT	CASSEEVERDQPQHF	TRBJ1-5	NA	NA	TRBV6-1
TGTGCCACCAGCAGAGAACTAGACTCCTACAATGAGCAGTTCTTC	CATSRELDSYNEQFF	TRBJ2-1	NA	NA	TRBV15
TGTGCTAGCAGCTTTATCGGCGGCCCCTCAGATACGCAGTATTTT	CASSFIGGPSDTQYF	TRBJ2-3	NA	NA	TRBV7-7
TGTGCCAGCAGTAGGCCGGGATCCAACACCGGGGAGCTGTTTTTT	CASSRPGSNTGELFF	TRBJ2-2	NA	NA	TRBV6-5
TGTGCCAGCTCACAAATTGGACAGGGCAGTCAGCCCCAGCATTTT	CASSQIGQGSQPQHF	TRBJ1-5	TRBD1	NA	TRBV18
TGCGCCAGCAGCGATGGGACTAGCGGTTTCAGAGAGACCCAGTACTTC	CASSDGTSGFRETQYF	TRBJ2-5	TRBD2	NA	TRBV5-1
TGTGCCAGCAGCTTAGATGGCAGGGGCACTGAAGCTTTCTTT	CASSLDGRGTEAFF	TRBJ1-1	NA	NA	TRBV7-9
TGTGCCAGCAGTAACAGGTACGAGCAGTACTTC	CASSNRYEQYF	TRBJ2-7	NA	NA	TRBV6-5
TGTGCCAGCAGCGCTTCCGGGACTAGCGGGGTCGGAGATACGCAGTATTTT	CASSASGTSGVGDTQYF	TRBJ2-3	TRBD2	once	TRBV9
TGTGCCACCAGCAGTTGGGGACTAGCGGGGCCTAGGATAGCCGGGGAGCTGTTTTTT	CATSSWGLAGPRIAGELFF	TRBJ2-2	TRBD2	NA	TRBV15
TGCGCCAGCAGCATGACCCGGAGAGGGAACTATGGCTACACCTTC	CASSMTRRGNYGYTF	TRBJ1-2	NA	NA	TRBV5-1
TGTGCCAGCAGCGACCAGGGACAGTTAAATCAGCCCCAGCATTTT	CASSDQGQLNQPQHF	TRBJ1-5	TRBD1	NA	TRBV7-8
TGTGCCAGCAGCTTGATGCGTGGACAGGGTGTTACTGAGCAGTTCTTC	CASSLMRGQGVTEQFF	TRBJ2-1	TRBD1	NA	TRBV5-6
TGTGCCAGCAGCGCGACAGGGGGCGGAGAGCAGTACTTC	CASSATGGGEQYF	TRBJ2-7	TRBD1	NA	TRBV7-3
TGCGCCAGCAGCTTGGGGTCAGGGGGCGCCGGGCAGCCCCAGCATTTT	CASSLGSGGAGQPQHF	TRBJ1-5	TRBD1	NA	TRBV5-1
TGTGCTAGTGGTTTGGTAACCGTCGGGGGTGGAAGCACAGATACGCAGTATTTT	CASGLVTVGGGSTDTQYF	TRBJ2-3	NA	NA	TRBV12-5
TGTGCCAGCAGCCCCCAACAGGACGACTATGGCTACACCTTC	CASSPQQDDYGYTF	TRBJ1-2	NA	NA	TRBV9
TGTGCCAGCAGCTTAACGTCAGGGACTAACTATGGCTACACCTTC	CASSLTSGTNYGYTF	TRBJ1-2	NA	NA	TRBV11-2
TGTGCCAGTATTAGTTCAGGGCCGATCCCCACGCTTAAATCAAAAGAGACCCAGTACTTC	CASISSGPIPTLKSKETQYF	TRBJ2-5	NA	once	TRBV19
TGTGCCAGCAGCTTCCCTCGGGGGATTAACTATGGCTACACCTTC	CASSFPRGINYGYTF	TRBJ1-2	NA	NA	TRBV7-9
TGTGCCAGCAGCCCCCGACAGAGCTCCTACGAGCAGTACTTC	CASSPRQSSYEQYF	TRBJ2-7	NA	NA	TRBV9
TGTGCCAGCAAGGGACAGTATACCTACGAGCAGTACTTC	CASKGQYTYEQYF	TRBJ2-7	TRBD1	NA	TRBV6-5
TGTGCCAGCAGCCCCCGACAGGGTCGATACGAGCAGTACTTC	CASSPRQGRYEQYF	TRBJ2-7	TRBD1	NA	TRBV7-2
TGCGCCAGCAGCCAAGATGAGGGTTTGGACTATGGCTACACCTTC	CASSQDEGLDYGYTF	TRBJ1-2	NA	NA	TRBV4-3
TGTGCCAGCAGTTTAAGTGCGGGGGGCCATGGGTTTGAGCAGTACTTC	CASSLSAGGHGFEQYF	TRBJ2-7	TRBD2	NA	TRBV28
TGTGCCACCAGCAGTGCAGGGTACGGGGAGCTGTTTTTT	CATSSAGYGELFF	TRBJ2-2	NA	NA	TRBV15
TGTGCCAGCACTGGGGGGGAAAAACTGTTTTTT	CASTGGEKLFF	TRBJ1-4	NA	NA	TRBV12-3/TRBV12-4
TGTGCCAGCAGCTTGGCCGGGGGGATTCAGCCCCAGCATTTT	CASSLAGGIQPQHF	TRBJ1-5	NA	NA	TRBV5-6
TGTGCCAGCAGCCCCCACGGGGGTAGGACAGATACGCAGTATTTT	CASSPHGGRTDTQYF	TRBJ2-3	NA	NA	TRBV14
TGCGCCAGCAGCCAAGTGGACAGGGGGCGCGAGCAGTACTTC	CASSQVDRGREQYF	TRBJ2-7	TRBD1	NA	TRBV4-1
TGTGCCAGCAGCGTAGGGGTGGACAGGGGCTACAATGAGCAGTTCTTC	CASSVGVDRGYNEQFF	TRBJ2-1	TRBD1	NA	TRBV9
TGTGCCAGCAGTGCGCAGATGTATAGCAATCAGCCCCAGCATTTT	CASSAQMYSNQPQHF	TRBJ1-5	NA	NA	TRBV2
TGTGCCAGCAGCTTGCGGGACAGGGGAAAGCAGTACTTC	CASSLRDRGKQYF	TRBJ2-7	TRBD1	NA	TRBV5-6
TGCGCCAGCAGCCAAGATCGGGGGGGCGGGTCACCCCTCCACTTT	CASSQDRGGGSPLHF	TRBJ1-6	NA	NA	TRBV4-3
TGTGCCAGCAGCTCGGGACAGGGCTCCTACAATGAGCAGTTCTTC	CASSSGQGSYNEQFF	TRBJ2-1	TRBD1	NA	TRBV7-2
TGTGCCAGCAGCTACAGCGGGGTAGGGACAGGGGTGTCTGGCTACACCTTC	CASSYSGVGTGVSGYTF	TRBJ1-2	TRBD1	NA	TRBV11-2
TGTGCCAGCAGCTTACGAGTTGAGCAGTTCTTC	CASSLRVEQFF	TRBJ2-1	NA	NA	TRBV7-8
TGTGCCAGCAGCGCCGACAGGGCTGGGTCCTACAATGAGCAGTTCTTC	CASSADRAGSYNEQFF	TRBJ2-1	TRBD1	NA	TRBV7-9
TGCGCCAGCAGCCAAGGGAGAATTGCTAGCACAGATACGCAGTATTTT	CASSQGRIASTDTQYF	TRBJ2-3	NA	NA	TRBV4-1
TGTGCCATCAGTGAGCCCCCTGACAGGGGGCATAGCACTGAAGCTTTCTTT	CAISEPPDRGHSTEAFF	TRBJ1-1	TRBD1	NA	TRBV10-3